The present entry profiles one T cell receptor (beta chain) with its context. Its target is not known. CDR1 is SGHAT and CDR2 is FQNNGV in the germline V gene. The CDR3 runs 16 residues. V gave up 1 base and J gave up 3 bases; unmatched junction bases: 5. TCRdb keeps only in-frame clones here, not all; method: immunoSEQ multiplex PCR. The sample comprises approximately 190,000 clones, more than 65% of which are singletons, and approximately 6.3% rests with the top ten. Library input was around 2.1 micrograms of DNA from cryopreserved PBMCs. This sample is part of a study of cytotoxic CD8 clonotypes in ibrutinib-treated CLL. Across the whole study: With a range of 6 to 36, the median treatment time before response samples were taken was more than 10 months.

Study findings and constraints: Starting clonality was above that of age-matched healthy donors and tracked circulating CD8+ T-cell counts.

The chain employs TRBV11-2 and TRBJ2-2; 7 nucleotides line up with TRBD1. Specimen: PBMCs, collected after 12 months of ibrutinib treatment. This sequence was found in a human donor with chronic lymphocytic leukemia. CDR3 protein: CASSLGQGLHTGELFF. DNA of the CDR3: TGTGCCAGCAGCTTAGGACAGGGATTGCACACCGGGGAGCTGTTTTTT.